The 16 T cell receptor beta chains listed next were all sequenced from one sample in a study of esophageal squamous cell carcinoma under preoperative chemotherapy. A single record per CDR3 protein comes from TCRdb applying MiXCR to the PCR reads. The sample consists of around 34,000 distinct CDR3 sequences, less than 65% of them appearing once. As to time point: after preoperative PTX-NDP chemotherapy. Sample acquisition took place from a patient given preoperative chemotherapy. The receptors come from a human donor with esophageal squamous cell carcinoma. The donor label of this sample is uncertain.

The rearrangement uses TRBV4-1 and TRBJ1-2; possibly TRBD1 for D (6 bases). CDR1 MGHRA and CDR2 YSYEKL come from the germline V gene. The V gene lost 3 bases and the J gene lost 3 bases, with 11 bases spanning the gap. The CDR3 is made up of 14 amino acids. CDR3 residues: CASSQLPGDYGYTF. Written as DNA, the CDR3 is TGCGCCAGCAGCCAGTTACCAGGGGACTATGGCTACACCTTC.

In nucleotides, the CDR3 is TGTGCCAGCCGCGGCTCGGGGGGGGGAGCCAAAAATACGCAGTACTTC. The encoded protein is CASRGSGGGAKNTQYF. The chain uses TRBV12-3 or TRBV12-4 and TRBJ2-4; 8 bases match TRBD2. This CDR3 contains 16 residues. V was clipped by 8 bases and J by 13 bases; unmatched bases: 22.

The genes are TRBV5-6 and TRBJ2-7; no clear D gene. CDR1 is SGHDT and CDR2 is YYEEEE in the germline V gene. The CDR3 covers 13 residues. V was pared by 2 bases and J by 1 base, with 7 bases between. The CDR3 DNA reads TGTGCCAGCAGCTTCCAGCAGTCCTACGAGCAGTACTTC. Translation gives CASSFQQSYEQYF.

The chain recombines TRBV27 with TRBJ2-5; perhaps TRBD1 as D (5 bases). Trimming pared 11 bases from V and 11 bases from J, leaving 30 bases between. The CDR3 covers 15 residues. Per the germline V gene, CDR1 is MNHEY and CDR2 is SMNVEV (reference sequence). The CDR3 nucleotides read TGTGCCGGCGGTTTCTGGGGCCAGGACCAAGATACGCAGTACTTC. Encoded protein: CAGGFWGQDQDTQYF.

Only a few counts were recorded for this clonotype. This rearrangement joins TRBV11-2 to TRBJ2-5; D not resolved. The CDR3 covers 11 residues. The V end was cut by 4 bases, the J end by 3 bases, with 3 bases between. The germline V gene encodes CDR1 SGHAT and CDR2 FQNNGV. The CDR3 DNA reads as TGTGCCAGCAGCTCGAAAGAGACCCAGTACTTC. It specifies CASSSKETQYF.

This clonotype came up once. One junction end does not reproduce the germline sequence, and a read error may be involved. The CDR3, as DNA: TGTGCCAGCAGTCAGGGGCGGCGAGCCACAAACACTCAGTACTTC. Its protein product is CASSQGRRATNTQYF. V usage is TRBV12-3 or TRBV12-4 and J usage is TRBJ2-4; D may be TRBD1 (6 bases). This CDR3 has 15 amino acids.

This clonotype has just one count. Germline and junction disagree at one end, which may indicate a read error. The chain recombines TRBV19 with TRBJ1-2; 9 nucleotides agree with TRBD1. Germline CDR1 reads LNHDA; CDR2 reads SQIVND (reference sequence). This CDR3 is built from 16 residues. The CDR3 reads CASKIGRTGGNGGYTF. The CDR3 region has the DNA TGCGCGAGTAAGATCGGGCGTACAGGGGGCAATGGCGGCTACACCTTC.

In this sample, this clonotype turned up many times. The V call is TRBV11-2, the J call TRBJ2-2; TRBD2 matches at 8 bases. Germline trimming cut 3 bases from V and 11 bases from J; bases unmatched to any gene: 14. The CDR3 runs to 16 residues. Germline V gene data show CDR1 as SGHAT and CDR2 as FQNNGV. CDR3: CASSFAGGFDTAELFF. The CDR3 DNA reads TGTGCCAGCAGCTTTGCGGGGGGATTTGACACCGCTGAGCTGTTTTTT.

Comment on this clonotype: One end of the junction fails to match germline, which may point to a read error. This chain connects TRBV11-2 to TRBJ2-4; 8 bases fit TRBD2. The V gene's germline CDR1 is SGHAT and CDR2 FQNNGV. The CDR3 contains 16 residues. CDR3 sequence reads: CASSVAGLGAKNTQYF. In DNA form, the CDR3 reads TGTGCCAGCAGCGTAGCGGGGCTGGGAGCCAAAAACACGCAGTATTTC.

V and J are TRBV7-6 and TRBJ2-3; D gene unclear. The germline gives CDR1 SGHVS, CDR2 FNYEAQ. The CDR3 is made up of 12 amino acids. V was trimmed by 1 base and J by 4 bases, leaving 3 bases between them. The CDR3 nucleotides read TGTGCCAGCAGCTTAGGGGCAGATACGCAGTATTTT. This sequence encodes CASSLGADTQYF.

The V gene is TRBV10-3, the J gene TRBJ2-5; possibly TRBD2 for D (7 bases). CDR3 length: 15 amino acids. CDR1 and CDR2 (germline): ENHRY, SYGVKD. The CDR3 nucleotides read TGTGGCGGGGAAAAAGGGGGGGGTGACCAAGAGACCCAGTACTTC. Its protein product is CGGEKGGGDQETQYF.

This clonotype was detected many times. CDR3 loop: CASSARAGTIIEQYF. The CDR3 bases are TGTGCCAGCAGCGCTCGGGCGGGGACAATCATCGAGCAGTACTTC. The V gene is TRBV5-6, the J gene TRBJ2-7; D is tentatively TRBD1 or TRBD2 (6 bases each). The CDR3 is made up of 15 amino acids. V shed 4 bases and J shed 6 bases, with 20 bases lying between them. Germline-derived CDR1 and CDR2 are SGHDT and YYEEEE.

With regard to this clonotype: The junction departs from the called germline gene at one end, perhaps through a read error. The CDR3 DNA is TGTGCCAGGAGGCTGGCAGCCACAGACACGCAGTATTTC. Translating it yields CARRLAATDTQYF. J is TRBJ2-3 and V is TRBV7-6; D unclear. This CDR3 contains 13 residues. Germline assignment: CDR1 SGHVS and CDR2 FNYEAQ.

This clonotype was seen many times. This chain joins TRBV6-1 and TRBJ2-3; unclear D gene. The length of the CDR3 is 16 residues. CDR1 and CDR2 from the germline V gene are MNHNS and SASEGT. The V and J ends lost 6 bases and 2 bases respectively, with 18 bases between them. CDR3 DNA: TGTGCCAGCAGGCCTAGTGGGGTACACCCCACAGATACGCAGTATTTT. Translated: CASRPSGVHPTDTQYF.

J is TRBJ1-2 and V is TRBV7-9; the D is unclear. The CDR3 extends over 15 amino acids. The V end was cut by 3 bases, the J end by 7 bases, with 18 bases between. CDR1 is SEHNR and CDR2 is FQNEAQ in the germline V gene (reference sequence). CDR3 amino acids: CASSFLHSESPGYTF. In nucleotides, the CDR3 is TGTGCCAGCAGCTTTCTGCACAGCGAGTCCCCTGGCTACACCTTC.

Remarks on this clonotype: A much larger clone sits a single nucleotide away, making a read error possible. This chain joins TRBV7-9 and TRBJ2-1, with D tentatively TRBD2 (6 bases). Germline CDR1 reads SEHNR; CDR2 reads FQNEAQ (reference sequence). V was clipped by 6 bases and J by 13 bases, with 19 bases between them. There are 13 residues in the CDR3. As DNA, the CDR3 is TGTGCCAGCAGTTCCGGGACTCAAGAGACCCAGTTCTTC. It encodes CASSSGTQETQFF.